A single sample gave rise to the 23 T cell receptor beta chains below, sequenced in a study of T and B cells in COVID-19 patients. Each TRB amplification used 250-500 ng of genomic DNA from blood. BIOMED2 TRB-A/B primer pools were used in multiplex TRB PCR. TCRdb re-called the multiplex PCR reads through MiXCR, storing one row per CDR3 protein. The repertoire holds thousands of distinct CDR3 sequences, with about 25% as singletons. Material: blood. These TCRs come from a human donor who had recovered from COVID-19.

This clonotype turned up a few times. The chain combines TRBV7-9 with TRBJ2-1; D tentatively reads TRBD1 or TRBD2 (5 bases each). The CDR3 extends over 12 amino acids. V dropped 1 base and J dropped 10 bases, with 8 bases sitting between them. In germline, CDR1 is SEHNR, CDR2 FQNEAQ (reference sequence). The CDR3: CASSLVRGEQFF. The CDR3 DNA sequence: TGTGCCAGCAGCTTAGTCCGGGGCGAGCAGTTCTTC.

The chain combines TRBV6-5 with TRBJ2-3, with 7 bases aligning to TRBD1. CDR1 MNHEY and CDR2 SVGAGI come from the germline V gene. V dropped 6 bases and J dropped 4; count of bases not matched to a gene: 1. The CDR3 sequence is 12 residues long. In DNA form, the CDR3 reads TGTGCCAGCAGGGGGACAGCAGATACGCAGTATTTT. It yields the protein CASRGTADTQYF.

This clonotype showed up many times. In DNA, the CDR3 is TGTGCCAGCTCACCACTGGGACAGGAGCCTTATGGCTACACCTTC. Translated, it gives CASSPLGQEPYGYTF. The V call is TRBV18, the J call TRBJ1-2; 8 bases are a match to TRBD1. This CDR3 comprises 15 residues. Trimming at V came to 1 base and at J to 5 bases, leaving 6 bases not matched to a gene. CDR1 is KGHSH and CDR2 is LQKENI in the germline V gene.

This clonotype occurred many times. The rearrangement uses TRBV18 and TRBJ1-1, with a tentative D call TRBD1 (5 bases). The CDR3 has 16 residues. The germline V gene encodes CDR1 KGHSH and CDR2 LQKENI. Trimming shortened V by 3 bases and J by 4 bases, and 18 bases separated the two germline ends. DNA for the CDR3: TGTGCCAGCTCACCGTCCGGGGGGGTCGTTAGCACTGAAGCTTTCTTT. It yields the protein CASSPSGGVVSTEAFF.

This chain connects TRBV7-3 to TRBJ2-3, with 12 bases fitting TRBD2. CDR3 length equals 17 residues. Germline V gene sequence: CDR1 SGHTA, CDR2 FQGTGA. Losses at the gene ends were 2 bases for V and 7 bases for J; bases not matched to a gene: 10. CDR3 loop: CASSLSASGGALNTQYF. DNA of the CDR3: TGTGCCAGCAGCTTATCGGCTAGCGGGGGGGCCTTAAATACGCAGTATTTT. Looking up the rest from reference TRBV7-3 and TRBJ2-3 gives the full variable domain: GAGVSQTPSNKVTEKGKYVELRCDPISGHTALYWYRQSLGQGPEFLIYFQGTGAADDSGLPNDRFFAVRPEGSVSTLKIQRTERGDSAVYLCASSLSASGGALNTQYFGPGTRLTVL.

Within the sample, this clonotype is medium-sized. The chain uses TRBV6-5 and TRBJ2-7; D could derive from TRBD1 or TRBD2 (5 bases each). This CDR3 is built from 12 residues. V was shortened by 0 bases and J by 6 bases, with 6 bases between the two germline ends. Germline V gives CDR1 MNHEY, CDR2 SVGAGI. The CDR3 spells CASSYSGTEQYF. Here the CDR3 DNA reads TGTGCCAGCAGTTACTCAGGGACCGAGCAGTACTTC.

Within the sample, this clonotype is medium-sized. V and J are TRBV27 and TRBJ2-7; D is uncertain. Germline lookup yields CDR1 MNHEY and CDR2 SMNVEV (reference sequence). This CDR3 is built from 13 residues. V shed 3 bases and J shed 0 bases, with 6 bases lying between them. The CDR3 DNA reads TGTGCCAGCAGTTTCTCCTCCTCCTACGAGCAGTACTTC. Protein sequence: CASSFSSSYEQYF.

This clonotype appeared many times. The rearrangement uses TRBV19 and TRBJ1-5; D is possibly TRBD1 (5 bases). CDR3 length: 14 residues. Trimming took off 3 bases at V and 7 bases at J, with 13 bases between the two ends. Germline V gene lookup returns CDR1 LNHDA and CDR2 SQIVND (reference sequence). This chain's CDR3 is CASSIGGGYQPQHF. The CDR3 DNA is TGTGCCAGTAGTATCGGGGGGGGATACCAGCCCCAGCATTTT.

Remarks on this clonotype: Because it lacks the conserved phenylalanine or tryptophan at the end, this CDR3 is likely a read error. It is unclear where the CDR3 begins or ends on the DNA, so no DNA is shown, and the CDR3 is as TCRdb lists it. The rearrangement uses TRBV7-4 and TRBJ2-1; TRBD1 is the table's D call, not checked against the DNA. The germline V gene encodes CDR1 SGHVT and CDR2 SQSDAQ. The CDR3 extends over 14 residues, inclusive of both ends. The chain's CDR3 is CASSGAPGNKEQGG.

This clonotype was seen more than once but under ten times. The chain employs TRBV18 and TRBJ1-1; D unclear. Germline-derived CDR1 and CDR2 are KGHSH and LQKENI. The CDR3 contains 16 residues. V lost 2 bases and J lost 0, with 13 bases in between. CDR3 sequence: CASSPGRTPMNTEAFF. Here the CDR3 DNA reads TGTGCCAGCTCACCAGGGCGGACGCCTATGAACACTGAAGCTTTCTTT.

This clonotype ranks as medium-sized (0.01 to 0.1%). V and J are TRBV27 and TRBJ1-2; TRBD1 is a possible D gene (5 bases). The V end lost 0 bases, the J end lost 3 bases, and 8 bases lay between the germline ends. This CDR3 comprises 14 residues. Germline V lookup: CDR1 MNHEY, CDR2 SMNVEV (reference sequence). Written as DNA, the CDR3 is TGTGCCAGCAGTTTATCCGGGGCCCACTATGGCTACACCTTC. It yields the protein CASSLSGAHYGYTF.

In its sample, this clonotype ranks as medium-sized (0.01 to 0.1%). The chain joins TRBV6-5 to TRBJ2-1; D may be TRBD1 (6 bases). Trimming removed 0 bases from V and 7 bases from J, with 7 bases in between. CDR3 length: 13 residues. In germline, CDR1 is MNHEY, CDR2 SVGAGI. In DNA form, the CDR3 reads TGTGCCAGCAGTTACTCGGACAGAAATGAGCAGTTCTTC. Its translation is CASSYSDRNEQFF.

Judged by abundance, this clonotype is medium-sized. The genes are TRBV6-6 and TRBJ2-2, with TRBD2 matching 14 bases. Trimming cost V 5 bases and J 2 bases; bases outside gene matches: 4. This CDR3 spans 17 amino acids. Germline V gene sequence: CDR1 MNHNY, CDR2 SVGAGI (reference sequence). The DNA of the CDR3 is TGTGCCAGCAGTCAGACTAGCGGGGGGGAAAACACCGGGGAGCTGTTTTTT. It is translated as CASSQTSGGENTGELFF.

The V call is TRBV6-5, the J call TRBJ1-1, with 7 bases matching TRBD1. Germline CDR1 is MNHEY and CDR2 is SVGAGI. Trimming removed 2 bases from V and 6 bases from J; junction bases left unmatched: 6. The CDR3 contains 14 residues. This chain's CDR3 is CASSYGQGVSEAFF. CDR3 DNA sequence: TGTGCCAGCAGTTACGGTCAGGGGGTCTCTGAAGCTTTCTTT.

This chain connects TRBV20-1 to TRBJ1-1; TRBD1 might be the D (5 bases). The CDR3 totals 9 residues. The germline gives CDR1 DFQATT, CDR2 SNEGSKA (reference sequence). V lost 6 bases to trimming and J lost 11 bases, with 10 bases between them. CDR3: CSATGLAFF. In nucleotides, the CDR3 is TGCAGTGCCACGGGACTGGCTTTCTTT.

In its sample, this clonotype was seen many times. Here the CDR3 reads CASSWDLQINTEAFF. The CDR3 DNA is TGTGCCAGTAGTTGGGACCTACAAATAAACACTGAAGCTTTCTTT. V usage is TRBV19 and J usage is TRBJ1-1, with D maybe TRBD1 (5 bases). Looked up from germline, CDR1 is LNHDA and CDR2 is SQIVND (reference sequence). The germline V and J ends were trimmed by 5 bases and 2 bases, with 15 bases remaining between them. The CDR3 extends over 15 amino acids.

This clonotype has ten or more counts. The chain has TRBV6-1 and TRBJ1-2, with 8 bases that match TRBD1. V dropped 3 bases and J dropped 8; count of bases not matched to a gene: 5. Per germline, CDR1 MNHNS and CDR2 SASEGT. The CDR3 extends over 13 amino acids. For the CDR3, the DNA is TGTGCCAGCAGTGATTGGACAGGGAACGGCTACACCTTC. Protein sequence: CASSDWTGNGYTF.

This clonotype was found many times. CDR3 in DNA: TGTGCCAGCTCATTAACAGGGGGATTCGGCAATCAGCCCCAGCATTTT. Amino acids: CASSLTGGFGNQPQHF. The gene calls are TRBV18 and TRBJ1-5; 8 nucleotides align to TRBD1. With V trimmed by 5 bases and J by 2 bases, 8 bases remained unmatched. The CDR3 is 16 residues long. Germline-derived CDR1 and CDR2 are KGHSH and LQKENI. The variable domain in full, completed from reference TRBV18 and TRBJ1-5, reads NAGVMQNPRHLVRRRGQEARLRCSPMKGHSHVYWYRQLPEEGLKFMVYLQKENIIDESGMPKERFSAEFPKEGPSILRIQQVVRGDSAAYFCASSLTGGFGNQPQHFGDGTRLSIL.

This clonotype is medium-sized (0.01 to 0.1%) within its sample. J is TRBJ2-1 and V is TRBV24-1, with a possible D match to TRBD2 (6 bases). CDR1 is KGHDR, CDR2 SFDVKD, per germline. Trimming left V 9 bases short and J 10 bases short, with 9 bases between. The CDR3 contains 10 residues. The CDR3 region is CATGGTEQFF. The CDR3 coding sequence is TGTGCCACCGGCGGGACGGAGCAGTTCTTC.

The rearrangement uses TRBV4-3 and TRBJ2-7; tentatively, D is TRBD1 or TRBD2 (6 bases each). The V end was cut by 1 base, the J end by 0 bases, with 13 bases between. The length of the CDR3 is 16 residues. The germline V gene has CDR1 LGHNA and CDR2 YSLEER. The chain's CDR3 is CASSQVAGGSSYEQYF. As DNA, the CDR3 is TGCGCCAGCAGCCAAGTCGCCGGGGGCAGCTCCTACGAGCAGTACTTC.

Only a few counts were recorded for this clonotype. The gene calls are TRBV11-1 and TRBJ2-1, with D perhaps given as TRBD1 or TRBD2 (5 bases each). CDR1 is SGHAT and CDR2 is FQDESV in the germline V gene (reference sequence). V lost 4 bases, J lost 5 bases, and 15 bases lay in between. The CDR3 has 15 amino acids. The CDR3 sequence is CASSSLWDHDNEQFF. In nucleotides, the CDR3 is TGTGCCAGCAGCTCCCTGTGGGACCACGACAATGAGCAGTTCTTC.

This clonotype occurred a few times. The V and J genes are TRBV28 and TRBJ2-3, with D possibly TRBD2 on 6 matching bases. V lost 3 bases and J lost 7, with 8 bases in between. CDR1 and CDR2 from the germline V gene are MDHEN and SYDVKM. This CDR3 is built from 12 residues. The CDR3 is CASSFGGNTQYF. CDR3 coding DNA: TGTGCCAGCAGTTTTGGGGGGAATACGCAGTATTTT.

The chain joins TRBV21-1 to TRBJ2-3; TRBD1, as called in the table, went unchecked against the DNA. TRBV21-1 is tagged as a pseudogene. CDR3 length: 16 residues. Here the CDR3 reads CASWAACVSRPDTQYF. As DNA, the CDR3 is TGTGCCAGCTGGGCAGCCTGTGTTTCCCGCCCAGATACGCAGTATTTT.